This entry features one TCR beta chain sequence. The data originate from a study of blood T cell repertoires in COVID-19. Whole-study context: Italy, Spain and the United States were the sources of the convalescent and acute COVID-19 samples.

In the original analysis: Amplification of reference gene primers was used by the study to estimate nucleated cell counts. Generated by immunoSEQ multiplex PCR, the TCRdb table keeps only in-frame clones and is missing some. V and J calls and clone size are as listed in that table; D and trimming were resolved from the DNA. The sample lists about 89,000 clones, around 75% seen once, with about 6% in the top ten. The CDR3 contains 17 residues. From germline, CDR1 is MDHEN and CDR2 SYDVKM. V gave up 6 bases and J gave up 2 bases, with 22 bases separating them. V gene TRBV28 combines with J gene TRBJ1-2; a weak D match, TRBD1 (5 bases). Sequenced: peripheral blood. This clonotype was obtained from a man aged 70 or older with COVID-19, enrolled during active disease. CDR3 protein: CASSYRGWQPANYGYTF. The DNA of the CDR3 is TGTGCCAGCAGCTACCGGGGGTGGCAGCCCGCGAACTATGGCTACACCTTC.